The 11 T cell receptor beta chains presented below share a single source sample, sequenced in a study of blood T cell repertoires in COVID-19. The table came from immunoSEQ multiplex PCR; TCRdb's copy has only in-frame clones and leaves some out. The repertoire holds about 250,000 clones, 88% seen once, with roughly 1.4% in the top ten. Source material: peripheral blood. The receptors shown here come from a man older than 75 with acute or convalescent COVID-19.

In this sample, this clone turned up a few times. The gene calls are TRBV5-4 and TRBJ2-7; TRBD2 matches at 11 bases. Germline V CDR1 and CDR2: SGHNT, YYREEE (reference sequence). The CDR3 length is 17 residues. V was clipped by 4 bases and J by 4 bases; unmatched bases: 13. The CDR3 coding sequence is TGTGCCAGCAGCCGGGGGGACGTACGGACTAGCGGGTACGAGCAGTACTTC. Translated: CASSRGDVRTSGYEQYF.

This chain links TRBV5-1 with TRBJ1-5, with a weak D call TRBD1 (5 bases). The CDR3 covers 15 residues. Germline V gives CDR1 SGHRS, CDR2 YFSETQ. With 1 base removed from V and 3 bases from J, the gap between germline ends came to 11 bases. The CDR3 nucleotides read TGCGCCAGCAGCTTGCTAGGAGGGGTCAATCAGCCCCAGCATTTT. It specifies CASSLLGGVNQPQHF.

The chain uses TRBV20-1 and TRBJ2-5; D unresolved. The germline V and J ends were trimmed by 2 bases and 5 bases, with 6 bases remaining between them. CDR3 length: 11 amino acids. CDR1 and CDR2 from the germline V gene are DFQATT and SNEGSKA (reference sequence). The CDR3 reads CSARPGETQYF. The DNA of the CDR3 is TGCAGTGCTAGACCCGGGGAGACCCAGTACTTC.

The rearrangement joins TRBV12-5 to TRBJ2-7; 15 positions match TRBD2. In germline, CDR1 is LGHNT, CDR2 FRNRAP. Trimming took 5 bases from V and 6 from J; bases not matched to a gene: 2. The CDR3 totals 14 residues. CDR3 sequence reads: CASGGLAGGREQYF. CDR3 nucleotide sequence: TGTGCTAGTGGTGGACTAGCGGGGGGGCGCGAGCAGTACTTC.

Here the CDR3 DNA reads TGTGCCAGCAGCCAAAAAGAGACCCAGTACTTC. Amino acids: CASSQKETQYF. The rearrangement links TRBV11-2 to TRBJ2-5; D is ambiguous. The CDR3 contains 11 residues. The V end was cut by 5 bases, the J end by 3 bases, with 4 bases between. Germline V lookup: CDR1 SGHAT, CDR2 FQNNGV.

The rearrangement joins TRBV10-3 to TRBJ1-2; perhaps TRBD1 as D (6 bases). This CDR3 comprises 12 residues. V lost 4 bases and J 5 bases, leaving 8 bases between the germline ends. CDR1 and CDR2 from the germline V gene are ENHRY and SYGVKD. The CDR3 sequence is CAISGQGYGYTF. The DNA of the CDR3 is TGTGCCATCAGTGGTCAGGGGTATGGCTACACCTTC.

The chain links TRBV18 to TRBJ1-6; 9 nucleotides align to TRBD1. The CDR3 runs 16 residues. Germline lookup yields CDR1 KGHSH and CDR2 LQKENI. Trimming took 4 bases from V and 4 from J; bases not matched to a gene: 5. The CDR3 DNA is TGTGCCAGCTCACTTCGACAGGGGGAGTATAATTCACCCCTCCACTTT. Protein sequence: CASSLRQGEYNSPLHF.

The V and J genes are TRBV10-3 and TRBJ2-7; 7 bases are a match to TRBD1. This CDR3 is 13 amino acids long. Germline V gene sequence: CDR1 ENHRY, CDR2 SYGVKD. The V and J ends lost 6 bases and 6 bases, in that order; junction bases with no gene match: 8. CDR3 sequence reads: CAIRNPGGSEQYF. DNA for the CDR3: TGTGCCATCAGGAATCCAGGGGGTTCCGAGCAGTACTTC.

J is TRBJ2-1 and V is TRBV3-1 (or the pseudogene TRBV3-2); TRBD1 matches at 12 bases. This CDR3 is 14 amino acids long. Unmatched junction bases numbered 4, after V lost 6 bases and J lost 7 bases. The germline V gene has CDR1 LGHDT and CDR2 YNNKEL (reference sequence). The DNA for the CDR3 is TGTGCCAGCAGTCGGGACAGGGGGCGGAATGAGCAGTTCTTC. This codes for CASSRDRGRNEQFF.

V is TRBV2 and J is TRBJ1-5; D ambiguous. CDR1 and CDR2 (germline): SNHLY, FYNNEI. CDR3 length equals 15 residues. V gave up 7 bases and J gave up 4 bases, with 17 bases separating them. CDR3: CASKVSPTFNQPQHF. The CDR3 nucleotides are TGTGCCAGCAAGGTCTCGCCGACTTTTAATCAGCCCCAGCATTTT. Complete variable domain (other parts from reference TRBV2 and TRBJ1-5): EPEVTQTPSHQVTQMGQEVILRCVPISNHLYFYWYRQILGQKVEFLVSFYNNEISEKSEIFDDQFSVERPDGSNFTLKIRSTKLEDSAMYFCASKVSPTFNQPQHFGDGTRLSIL.

The V call is TRBV28, the J call TRBJ2-1, with 7 bases fitting TRBD1. The CDR3 sequence is 15 residues long. Germline CDR1 MDHEN, CDR2 SYDVKM. The ends lost 2 bases at V and 8 bases at J; junction bases unmatched: 9. In nucleotides, the CDR3 is TGTGCCAGCAGTTTAACAGGGGAAGCATGGCATGAGCAGTTCTTC. Translation gives CASSLTGEAWHEQFF. The full variable domain, completed using reference TRBV28 and TRBJ2-1, is DVKVTQSSRYLVKRTGEKVFLECVQDMDHENMFWYRQDPGLGLRLIYFSYDVKMKEKGDIPEGYSVSREKKERFSLILESASTNQTSMYLCASSLTGEAWHEQFFGPGTRLTVL.